This is a list of T cell receptor beta chains from one sample in a study of blood T cell repertoires in COVID-19. Clones were read by immunoSEQ multiplex PCR, and TCRdb kept only the in-frame ones, dropping some. Found here are around 240,000 clones, about 85% of them singletons; the top ten hold around 1%. Material for sequencing was peripheral blood. The receptors come from a man in his forties or fifties with acute or convalescent COVID-19. CDR3s leave out the opening cysteine and the closing phenylalanine or tryptophan. The listing skips clone size in some rows; elsewhere it reads once, few, many or a size class.

ASSQGLAGALYNEQF	TRBV4-3	once	TRBJ2-1
ASSELTPARTDTQY	TRBV2	NA	TRBJ2-3
ASSFSGLSTDTQY	TRBV9	NA	TRBJ2-3
ASSETGTSTEAF	TRBV2	NA	TRBJ1-1
ASSQGQVVHEQY	TRBV3-1/TRBV3-2	once	TRBJ2-7
ASTRDGGGEQY	TRBV5-6	NA	TRBJ2-7
ASSLMQGGYSPLH	TRBV5-6	NA	TRBJ1-6
ASSSFREAF	TRBV12-3/TRBV12-4	few	TRBJ1-1
ASSTFSYNEQF	TRBV19	few	TRBJ2-1
ASSFTGESMDSPLH	TRBV7-9	once	TRBJ1-6
ASSSTGTGVEPLH	TRBV5-6	few	TRBJ1-6
ASSLDLLAGIETQY	TRBV11-2	NA	TRBJ2-5
AWSGWGGVGDTQY	TRBV30	once	TRBJ2-3
ASSSQGRDHGYT	TRBV3-1/TRBV3-2	NA	TRBJ1-2
ASSVGSDSYEQY	TRBV9	NA	TRBJ2-7
ASSFRRDPYGYT	TRBV28	NA	TRBJ1-2
ASRYPGGPGDNSPLH	TRBV5-5	NA	TRBJ1-6
ASSLTRYNEQF	TRBV7-3	NA	TRBJ2-1
ASSLLGGGEQY	TRBV7-2	NA	TRBJ2-7
SAEPGQQAF	TRBV20-1	few	TRBJ1-1
AWSVSATYEQY	TRBV30	NA	TRBJ2-7
ASSGTVYEQY	TRBV5-5	NA	TRBJ2-7
ASSPRGRTEAF	TRBV27	once	TRBJ1-1
ASSAQGGVDGYT	TRBV10-2	NA	TRBJ1-2
ASAKPASGDYEQY	TRBV6-5	once	TRBJ2-7
SALHSEKLF	TRBV20-1	NA	TRBJ1-4
ASSPLAGASYNEQF	TRBV9	NA	TRBJ2-1
ASSLGQTNTGELF	TRBV11-1	once	TRBJ2-2
ASSSPPKRQPQH	TRBV28	NA	TRBJ1-5
ASSILPGNYGYT	TRBV19	NA	TRBJ1-2
ASSQGGIGGNQPQH	TRBV3-1/TRBV3-2	NA	TRBJ1-5
ASSQGLAGTSKQF	TRBV4-3	NA	TRBJ2-1
ASSIVHFYEQY	TRBV19	NA	TRBJ2-7
ASSLAGEDTEAF	TRBV11-3	NA	TRBJ1-1
ASSPVHPPSPLH	TRBV18	NA	TRBJ1-6
ASRVYSNTGELF	TRBV7-3	once	TRBJ2-2
ASSRLARTGELF	TRBV19	NA	TRBJ2-2
ASSEYEDFGYEQY	TRBV25-1	NA	TRBJ2-7
ASSSPPGGTNEKLF	TRBV7-9	NA	TRBJ1-4
ASSIMDRGYEQY	TRBV19	NA	TRBJ2-7
ASSQVAHEQY	TRBV3-1/TRBV3-2	few	TRBJ2-7